The 7 T cell receptor beta chains below were found in one sample sequenced in a study of shared clonotypes between healthy human individuals. Sequencing was performed with immunoSEQ multiplex PCR; in TCRdb, only in-frame clones are kept and a portion is missing. The sample records approximately 330,000 clones, about 73% being singletons. The specimen was memory CD4+ T cells sorted from blood. Noted subset: CD45RA-negative fraction. These receptor sequences come from a young man in good health.

This clone has just one count. The chain links TRBV5-1 to TRBJ2-2; 7 nucleotides line up with TRBD1. This CDR3 is 15 amino acids long. Trimming took 1 base from V and 4 from J; bases not matched to a gene: 4. Germline assignment: CDR1 SGHRS and CDR2 YFSETQ. CDR3 coding DNA: TGCGCCAGCAGCTTGACGACAGGGCCCACCGGGGAGCTGTTTTTT. It codes for CASSLTTGPTGELFF.

This clone was seen at least ten times. This chain connects TRBV5-1 to TRBJ2-5, with 7 bases lining up with TRBD2. There are 13 residues in the CDR3. Germline CDR1 is SGHRS and CDR2 is YFSETQ. After removal of 2 bases from V and 5 bases from J, the junction contained 3 bases not matched to a gene. DNA of the CDR3: TGCGCCAGCAGCTTTCGGGAGGCGGAGACCCAGTACTTC. This gives the protein CASSFREAETQYF.

This chain uses TRBV28 with TRBJ1-2; D gene ambiguous. Germline CDR1 is MDHEN and CDR2 is SYDVKM. V was trimmed by 6 bases and J by 6 bases, leaving 11 bases between them. CDR3 length equals 12 residues. In DNA, the CDR3 is TGTGCCAGCAGCCCTCGGATAGATGGCTACACCTTC. Protein: CASSPRIDGYTF.

The genes are TRBV25-1 and TRBJ2-2, with unresolved D. Germline CDR1 reads MGHDK; CDR2 reads SYGVNS. V was shortened by 5 bases and J by 7 bases, with 8 bases between the two germline ends. The CDR3 is 12 residues long. CDR3 DNA sequence: TGTGCCAGCAGTAGGAGATTCGGGGAGCTGTTTTTT. Protein sequence: CASSRRFGELFF.

This sequence joins TRBV6-6 and TRBJ2-7; 10 nucleotides match TRBD2. The germline V gene encodes CDR1 MNHNY and CDR2 SVGAGI (reference sequence). This CDR3 is built from 15 residues. The V segment lost 1 base and the J segment 6 bases; nucleotides outside the gene matches: 6. The CDR3 DNA reads TGTGCCAGCAGTTACTTTCCAGCGGGAGGGCCCGAGCAGTACTTC. Translated, it gives CASSYFPAGGPEQYF.

The chain employs TRBV4-1 and TRBJ2-7; 8 bases match TRBD1. Trimming took 4 bases from V and 0 from J; bases not matched to a gene: 5. The CDR3 covers 15 residues. Germline V gene data show CDR1 as MGHRA and CDR2 as YSYEKL. The CDR3: CASSLYTGGSYEQYF. CDR3 in DNA: TGCGCCAGCAGCCTATACACAGGGGGCTCCTACGAGCAGTACTTC.

This chain's CDR3 is CAPGGRAILETQYF. DNA for the CDR3: TGTGCCCCCGGGGGCAGGGCAATTTTGGAGACCCAGTACTTC. This rearrangement joins TRBV27 to TRBJ2-5, with D perhaps TRBD1 or TRBD2 (6 bases each). The CDR3 sequence is 14 residues long. CDR1 and CDR2 (germline): MNHEY, SMNVEV (reference sequence). The V end lost 11 bases, the J end lost 5 bases, and 21 bases lay between the germline ends.